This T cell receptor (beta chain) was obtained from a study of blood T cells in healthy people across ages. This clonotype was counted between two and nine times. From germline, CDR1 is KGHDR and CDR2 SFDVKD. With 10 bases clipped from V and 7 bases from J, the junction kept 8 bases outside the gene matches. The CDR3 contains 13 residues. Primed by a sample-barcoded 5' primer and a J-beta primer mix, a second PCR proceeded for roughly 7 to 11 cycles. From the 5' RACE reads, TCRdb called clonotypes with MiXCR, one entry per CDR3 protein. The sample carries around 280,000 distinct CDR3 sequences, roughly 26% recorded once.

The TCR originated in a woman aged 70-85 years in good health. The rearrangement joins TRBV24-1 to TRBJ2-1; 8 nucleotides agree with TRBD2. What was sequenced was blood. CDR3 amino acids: CATMSGRSNEQFF. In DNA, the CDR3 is TGTGCCACTATGAGCGGGAGATCGAATGAGCAGTTCTTC.